This passage covers 3 T cell receptor beta chains from one sample sequenced in a study of cytomegalovirus exposure and HLA in healthy donors. A multiplex PCR was run with 60 Vbeta primers and 13 Jbeta primers. The method was immunoSEQ multiplex PCR; TCRdb's version includes in-frame clones alone and lacks a portion of them. This sample's table has fewer than 150,000 clones. The sample taken for sequencing was PBMCs. These receptors were obtained from a man younger than 30 in good health and CMV-seronegative.

This chain connects TRBV29-1 to TRBJ1-2; D may be TRBD1 (5 bases). The CDR3 runs to 12 residues. V dropped 7 bases and J dropped 8 bases, with 17 bases sitting between them. Germline V gene lookup returns CDR1 SQVTM and CDR2 ANQGSEA. As DNA, the CDR3 is TGCAGCGCCAAGGACCTCGCAGGGGGCTACACCTTC. Its translation: CSAKDLAGGYTF.

The rearrangement links TRBV27 to TRBJ1-6, with D unresolved. CDR1 MNHEY and CDR2 SMNVEV come from the germline V gene (reference sequence). V lost 5 bases and J lost 10, with 24 bases in between. The CDR3 loop spans 17 amino acids. The CDR3 sequence is CASSPPRHGTFRSPLHF. The DNA for the CDR3 is TGTGCCAGCAGTCCACCGCGGCACGGAACTTTCAGATCACCCCTCCACTTT.

The chain recombines TRBV9 with TRBJ2-7; D perhaps matches TRBD2 (5 bases). The germline V gene encodes CDR1 SGDLS and CDR2 YYNGEE. CDR3 length: 15 residues. V lost 0 bases and J lost 2, with 12 bases in between. The CDR3 here is CASSVEADSAYEQYF. For the CDR3, the DNA is TGTGCCAGCAGCGTAGAAGCGGATAGCGCCTACGAGCAGTACTTC.